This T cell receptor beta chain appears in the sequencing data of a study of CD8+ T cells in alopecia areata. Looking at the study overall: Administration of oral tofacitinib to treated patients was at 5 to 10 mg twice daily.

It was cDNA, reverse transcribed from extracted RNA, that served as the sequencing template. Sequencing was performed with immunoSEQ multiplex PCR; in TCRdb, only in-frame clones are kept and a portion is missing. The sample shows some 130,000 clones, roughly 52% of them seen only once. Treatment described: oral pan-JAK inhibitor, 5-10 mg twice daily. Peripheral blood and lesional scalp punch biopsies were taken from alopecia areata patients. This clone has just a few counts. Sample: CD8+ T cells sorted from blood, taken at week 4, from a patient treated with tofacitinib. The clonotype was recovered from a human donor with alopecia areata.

The CDR3 DNA follows: TGTGCCAGTAGCCTCCGGGACAGGGGGCCTAATTCACCCCTCCACTTT. It translates to CASSLRDRGPNSPLHF. V gene TRBV19 combines with J gene TRBJ1-6; 12 nucleotides agree with TRBD1. The CDR3 is 16 residues long. Looked up from germline, CDR1 is LNHDA and CDR2 is SQIVND (reference sequence). Trimming cost V 6 bases and J 6 bases; bases outside gene matches: 6. Looking up the rest from reference TRBV19 and TRBJ1-6 gives the full variable domain: DGGITQSPKYLFRKEGQNVTLSCEQNLNHDAMYWYRQDPGQGLRLIYYSQIVNDFQKGDIAEGYSVSREKKESFPLTVTSAQKNPTAFYLCASSLRDRGPNSPLHFGNGTRLTVT.